These 7 T cell receptor beta chains share one sample of origin, sequenced in a study of blood T cell repertoires in COVID-19 (dated by TCRdb to about 2020). Libraries were made using the immunoSEQ multiplex PCR assay. Here the immuneACCESS table is served through TCRdb, limited to in-frame sequences with V and J called. Missing clones are a known gap in these copies; in checked studies unresolved V genes cover under half, and the rest lacks a known reason. This sample holds more than 300,000 clones; around 88% were observed only once. The ten most abundant clones make up 1.5% to 2% of the sample. Sequenced input: peripheral blood. These receptors were obtained from a woman aged 25 to 39 with COVID-19, enrolled during active disease.

The chain employs TRBV15 and TRBJ1-2; 7 bases map to TRBD1. CDR1 LNHNV and CDR2 YYDKDF come from the germline V gene (reference sequence). This CDR3 spans 15 amino acids. The V and J ends lost 0 bases and 5 bases, in that order; junction bases with no gene match: 6. This CDR3 is CATSRDGTGDYGYTF. CDR3 bases: TGTGCCACCAGCAGAGATGGTACAGGGGATTATGGCTACACCTTC.

The chain employs TRBV19 and TRBJ2-2; TRBD1 might be the D (6 bases). Trimming took 2 bases from V and 1 from J, leaving 14 bases between them. In germline, CDR1 is LNHDA, CDR2 SQIVND (reference sequence). This CDR3 comprises 17 residues. The CDR3 loop reads CASSIPPPTGNTGELFF. CDR3 in DNA: TGTGCCAGTAGTATACCTCCCCCGACAGGGAACACCGGGGAGCTGTTTTTT.

V and J are TRBV9 and TRBJ2-2; tentatively, D is TRBD2 (6 bases). This CDR3 contains 15 residues. The V end lost 0 bases, the J end lost 3 bases, and 9 bases lay between the germline ends. Germline loops: CDR1 SGDLS, CDR2 YYNGEE. The CDR3 here is CASSVARRDTGELFF. The CDR3 bases are TGTGCCAGCAGCGTAGCGAGGAGGGACACCGGGGAGCTGTTTTTT.

The rearrangement uses TRBV3-1 (or the pseudogene TRBV3-2) and TRBJ1-1; TRBD1 agrees at 8 bases. The CDR3 extends over 18 amino acids. V shed 0 bases, J shed 5 bases, and the junction held 14 bases outside the gene matches. The germline V gene has CDR1 LGHDT and CDR2 YNNKEL (reference sequence). CDR3 nucleotide sequence: TGTGCCAGCAGCCAAGAGACGGCCAGGGGGCCGAGGGAGACTGAAGCTTTCTTT. Translating it yields CASSQETARGPRETEAFF.

The rearrangement joins TRBV6-6 to TRBJ2-2; 7 bases fit TRBD1. CDR3 length equals 15 residues. After removal of 5 bases from V and 7 bases from J, the junction contained 10 bases not matched to a gene. Germline lookup yields CDR1 MNHNY and CDR2 SVGAGI (reference sequence). The CDR3 DNA reads TGTGCCAGCAGTCAACAAGGGGGCGAGATCGGGGAGCTGTTTTTT. Amino acids: CASSQQGGEIGELFF.

The CDR3 reads CASFSGGLTDTQYF. The CDR3 DNA reads as TGTGCCAGTTTTAGCGGGGGGCTGACAGATACGCAGTATTTT. The chain combines TRBV19 with TRBJ2-3, with 10 bases matching TRBD2. After removal of 8 bases from V and 3 bases from J, the junction contained 5 bases not matched to a gene. Germline CDR1 is LNHDA and CDR2 is SQIVND (reference sequence). The CDR3 contains 14 residues.

This clone was observed a single time. The genes are TRBV2 and TRBJ2-2; 10 bases match TRBD2. Germline V gene data show CDR1 as SNHLY and CDR2 as FYNNEI. The length of the CDR3 is 15 residues. After removal of 8 bases from V and 5 bases from J, the junction contained 8 bases not matched to a gene. The CDR3 here is CASAPAGGPTGELFF. As DNA, the CDR3 is TGTGCCAGCGCTCCAGCGGGGGGGCCAACCGGGGAGCTGTTTTTT.